Presented here are 26 T cell receptor beta chains from one specimen sequenced in a study of cytomegalovirus exposure and HLA in healthy donors. Profiled with immunoSEQ multiplex PCR; TCRdb holds only in-frame clones, not every one. Among about 130,000 clones, under 90% were seen once, and the ten largest hold more than 1.5%. The sequenced material came from PBMCs. All receptors derive from a woman aged 18-29 years in good health and CMV-seronegative.

A few counts support this clone. The rearrangement uses TRBV6-6 and TRBJ1-5; the match to TRBD1 covers 9 bases. Unmatched junction bases numbered 3, after V lost 6 bases and J lost 6 bases. Germline-derived CDR1 and CDR2 are MNHNY and SVGAGI (reference sequence). The CDR3 covers 13 residues. The CDR3 DNA reads TGTGCCAGCAGCGGGACAGGGAGTCAGCCCCAGCATTTT. This translates into CASSGTGSQPQHF.

The chain joins TRBV5-6 to TRBJ2-2; 8 nucleotides match TRBD1. The CDR3 runs to 14 residues. V dropped 5 bases and J dropped 6; count of bases not matched to a gene: 6. Looked up from germline, CDR1 is SGHDT and CDR2 is YYEEEE. The CDR3 coding sequence is TGTGCCAGCAGGCCTGGACAGGGACCCGGGGAGCTGTTTTTT. Protein product: CASRPGQGPGELFF.

This chain connects TRBV15 to TRBJ2-7; TRBD1 aligns across 9 bases. V was clipped by 9 bases and J by 5 bases; unmatched bases: 5. The CDR3 covers 12 residues. Germline CDR1 LNHNV, CDR2 YYDKDF (reference sequence). The CDR3 loop reads CATGTGTDEQYF. The CDR3 coding sequence is TGTGCCACGGGGACAGGGACTGACGAGCAGTACTTC.

The rearrangement uses TRBV11-2 and TRBJ2-3; D gene uncertain. Germline CDR1 and CDR2: SGHAT and FQNNGV. V gave up 5 bases and J gave up 3 bases, with 12 bases separating them. This CDR3 has 14 amino acids. The CDR3 region is CASSLVRSTDTQYF. Here the CDR3 DNA reads TGTGCCAGCAGCCTTGTTAGGAGTACAGATACGCAGTATTTT.

This chain links TRBV12-5 with TRBJ2-1; 11 bases align to TRBD1. CDR1 LGHNT and CDR2 FRNRAP come from the germline V gene. This CDR3 has 15 residues. V was pared by 4 bases and J by 4 bases, with 3 bases of the junction left unmatched. The CDR3 region has the DNA TGTGCTAGTGGTTCGGGACAGGGGGATTACAATGAGCAGTTCTTC. Translation gives CASGSGQGDYNEQFF.

The V and J genes are TRBV5-4 and TRBJ2-3; D gene uncertain. V lost 3 bases and J 0 bases, leaving 11 bases between the germline ends. Germline-derived CDR1 and CDR2 are SGHNT and YYREEE (reference sequence). The CDR3 loop spans 15 amino acids. Here the CDR3 DNA reads TGTGCCAGCAGCTCCGCGCCCGTTAGCACAGATACGCAGTATTTT. This translates into CASSSAPVSTDTQYF.

The chain carries TRBV19 and TRBJ2-1; 13 positions match TRBD2. Germline CDR1 LNHDA, CDR2 SQIVND (reference sequence). This CDR3 is 15 amino acids long. The J segment lost 5 bases and the V segment lost 6 bases, leaving 4 bases of the junction unmatched. This CDR3 reads CASRQGTSGNNEQFF. As DNA, the CDR3 is TGTGCCAGTAGGCAAGGGACTAGCGGGAACAATGAGCAGTTCTTC. The full variable domain, completed using reference TRBV19 and TRBJ2-1, is DGGITQSPKYLFRKEGQNVTLSCEQNLNHDAMYWYRQDPGQGLRLIYYSQIVNDFQKGDIAEGYSVSREKKESFPLTVTSAQKNPTAFYLCASRQGTSGNNEQFFGPGTRLTVL.

The genes are TRBV20-1 and TRBJ1-1; D remains ambiguous. This CDR3 has 11 amino acids. CDR1 is DFQATT, CDR2 SNEGSKA, per germline (reference sequence). V was trimmed by 6 bases and J by 12 bases, leaving 17 bases between them. The CDR3 sequence: CSARIAGRSFF. In DNA, the CDR3 is TGCAGTGCGAGGATTGCGGGGAGGTCTTTCTTT.

The chain recombines TRBV23-1 with TRBJ2-7; D may be TRBD2 (6 bases). TRBV23-1 is designated an ORF whose function remains uncertain. V was cut by 3 bases and J by 6 bases, with 21 bases left in between. There are 16 residues in the CDR3. The CDR3 sequence: CASSQPRVSTSSEQYF. The CDR3 nucleotides read TGCGCCAGCAGTCAGCCGAGAGTCTCTACTAGCTCCGAGCAGTACTTC.

V and J are TRBV11-3 and TRBJ2-1; no definite D call. The germline V gene has CDR1 SGHNT and CDR2 YENEEA. The ends were cut back, 4 bases at V and 7 bases at J, with 17 bases in the middle. This CDR3 contains 15 residues. CDR3 residues: CASSSPYARWNEQFF. The CDR3 DNA reads as TGTGCCAGCAGCTCCCCCTATGCGAGGTGGAATGAGCAGTTCTTC.

The chain recombines TRBV9 with TRBJ2-7; TRBD1 is a possible D gene (6 bases). The V gene's germline CDR1 is SGDLS and CDR2 YYNGEE. The CDR3 extends over 16 amino acids. The V end lost 0 bases, the J end lost 5 bases, and 18 bases lay between the germline ends. CDR3 region: CASSVGVEGEGDEQYF. Here the CDR3 DNA reads TGTGCCAGCAGCGTAGGGGTTGAAGGAGAGGGGGACGAGCAGTACTTC.

The chain carries TRBV18 and TRBJ2-1, with 9 positions matching TRBD2. The CDR3 spans 14 residues. Trimming removed 3 bases from V and 6 bases from J; junction bases left unmatched: 3. The V gene's germline CDR1 is KGHSH and CDR2 LQKENI. The CDR3 loop is CASSPRLAVNEQFF. CDR3 sequence (DNA): TGTGCCAGCTCACCGCGACTAGCGGTCAATGAGCAGTTCTTC. Supplemented by reference TRBV18 and TRBJ2-1, the full variable domain reads NAGVMQNPRHLVRRRGQEARLRCSPMKGHSHVYWYRQLPEEGLKFMVYLQKENIIDESGMPKERFSAEFPKEGPSILRIQQVVRGDSAAYFCASSPRLAVNEQFFGPGTRLTVL.

This clone was found once. The chain couples TRBV9 to TRBJ2-2, with TRBD2 matching over 11 bases. Per germline, CDR1 SGDLS and CDR2 YYNGEE. This CDR3 spans 16 amino acids. Trimming at V came to 4 bases and at J to 4 bases, leaving 6 bases not matched to a gene. The CDR3 bases are TGTGCCAGCAGCTTAACTAGCGGGAGAACCACCGGGGAGCTGTTTTTT. It translates to CASSLTSGRTTGELFF.

The rearrangement links TRBV19 to TRBJ2-3; 12 bases map to TRBD2. The junction had 5 bases not matched to a gene; V was cut back by 11 bases and J by 5 bases. The CDR3 has 13 residues. Germline V CDR1 and CDR2: LNHDA, SQIVND (reference sequence). CDR3 region: CAGATSGGDTQYF. CDR3 in DNA: TGTGCCGGGGCGACTAGCGGGGGAGATACGCAGTATTTT.

As regards this clone: A read error may produce the germline difference seen at one junction end. V and J are TRBV7-7 and TRBJ2-2; no clear D. CDR3 size: 16 residues. CDR1 is SSHAT, CDR2 FNYEAQ, per germline (reference sequence). The CDR3 loop is CASSFDLEPTTGELFF. The CDR3 DNA reads TGTGCTAGCAGCTTCGACTTGGAGCCCACCACCGGGGAGCTGTTTTTT.

V is TRBV4-1 and J is TRBJ1-2; D gene unclear. The V and J ends lost 4 bases and 8 bases respectively, with 14 bases between them. Germline CDR1 and CDR2: MGHRA and YSYEKL. This CDR3 has 13 residues. This CDR3 reads CASSRLGRRGYTF. In DNA form, the CDR3 reads TGCGCCAGCAGCCGCCTAGGCAGACGGGGCTACACCTTC.

This clone was picked up a small number of times. V and J are TRBV2 and TRBJ2-7; TRBD2 matches 11 bases. The ends lost 7 bases at V and 2 bases at J; junction bases unmatched: 4. This CDR3 is built from 14 residues. Germline values: CDR1 SNHLY, CDR2 FYNNEI. The CDR3 protein is CASKVAGGTYEQYF. In DNA form, the CDR3 reads TGTGCCAGCAAGGTAGCGGGAGGGACCTACGAGCAGTACTTC.

The genes are TRBV5-1 and TRBJ1-1, with 9 bases matching TRBD1. CDR3 length: 14 residues. The J segment lost 4 bases and the V segment lost 4 bases, leaving 5 bases of the junction unmatched. From germline, CDR1 is SGHRS and CDR2 YFSETQ. The CDR3 loop is CASSPGQGITEAFF. The CDR3 nucleotides are TGCGCCAGCAGCCCAGGACAGGGGATCACTGAAGCTTTCTTT. Full variable domain (remainder filled in from reference TRBV5-1 and TRBJ1-1): KAGVTQTPRYLIKTRGQQVTLSCSPISGHRSVSWYQQTPGQGLQFLFEYFSETQRNKGNFPGRFSGRQFSNSRSEMNVSTLELGDSALYLCASSPGQGITEAFFGQGTRLTVV.

This clone occurred once. The chain is built from TRBV28 and TRBJ1-2; D is ambiguous. The CDR3 has 12 residues. Trimming removed 5 bases at V and 5 bases at J, with 9 bases between. Germline V gene data show CDR1 as MDHEN and CDR2 as SYDVKM. The CDR3: CASSTRSYGYTF. CDR3 DNA sequence: TGTGCCAGCAGTACTCGGTCGTATGGCTACACCTTC.

V gene TRBV6-1 combines with J gene TRBJ2-1; 10 bases agree with TRBD1. Germline V lookup: CDR1 MNHNS, CDR2 SASEGT. The length of the CDR3 is 14 residues. Unmatched junction bases numbered 6, after V lost 9 bases and J lost 4 bases. CDR3 nucleotides: TGTGCCAGTACGGACAGGGGGGGGTACAATGAGCAGTTCTTC. It codes for CASTDRGGYNEQFF.

This sequence joins TRBV19 and TRBJ2-5; D may be TRBD2 (5 bases). V was cut by 7 bases and J by 3 bases, with 12 bases left in between. Germline V CDR1 and CDR2: LNHDA, SQIVND (reference sequence). The CDR3 has 13 residues. This CDR3 reads CASTPPEEETQYF. The CDR3 DNA sequence: TGTGCCAGTACTCCACCGGAGGAAGAGACCCAGTACTTC.

This clone was picked up one time. The chain uses TRBV5-1 and TRBJ2-1, with 9 positions matching TRBD1. Germline V gene lookup returns CDR1 SGHRS and CDR2 YFSETQ. The CDR3 runs 17 residues. Unmatched junction bases numbered 15, after V lost 4 bases and J lost 7 bases. CDR3 loop: CASSNSPGQGPGNEQFF. The CDR3 DNA sequence: TGCGCCAGCAGCAATTCCCCAGGACAGGGGCCGGGAAATGAGCAGTTCTTC.

The chain has TRBV5-8 and TRBJ2-2, with D possibly being TRBD1 (6 bases). The germline V and J ends were trimmed by 5 bases and 0 bases, with 11 bases remaining between them. This CDR3 region has 15 residues. Germline V gives CDR1 SGHTS, CDR2 YDEGEE. For the CDR3, the DNA is TGTGCCAGCAGGGGACAAGCTGCGAACACCGGGGAGCTGTTTTTT. Translating gives CASRGQAANTGELFF. Full variable domain (rest looked up from reference TRBV5-8 and TRBJ2-2): EAGVTQSPTHLIKTRGQQATLRCSPISGHTSVYWYQQALGLGLQFLLWYDEGEERNRGNFPPRFSGRQFPNYSSELNVNALELEDSALYLCASRGQAANTGELFFGEGSRLTVL.

This clone occurred a few times. This sequence joins TRBV29-1 and TRBJ1-1, with D unresolved. The CDR3 is made up of 11 amino acids. Trimming cost V 5 bases and J 3 bases, with 7 bases left between them. CDR1 is SQVTM, CDR2 ANQGSEA, per germline. The CDR3 is CSVHRDTEAFF. In DNA form, the CDR3 reads TGCAGCGTTCACAGAGACACTGAAGCTTTCTTT. The full variable domain, its missing parts supplied by reference TRBV29-1 and TRBJ1-1, is SAVISQKPSRDICQRGTSLTIQCQVDSQVTMMFWYRQQPGQSLTLIATANQGSEATYESGFVIDKFPISRPNLTFSTLTVSNMSPEDSSIYLCSVHRDTEAFFGQGTRLTVV.

The V gene is TRBV27, the J gene TRBJ1-1; 7 bases are a match to TRBD1. J gave up 4 bases and V 5 bases, and 10 bases lay outside the gene matches. CDR3 length: 15 residues. Germline CDR1 MNHEY, CDR2 SMNVEV (reference sequence). As DNA, the CDR3 is TGTGCCAGCAGTCGTAAGACAGGGTCGGGCACTGAAGCTTTCTTT. Amino acids: CASSRKTGSGTEAFF.

J is TRBJ1-1 and V is TRBV10-3, with TRBD1 as a possible D gene (5 bases). Deletions cut 6 bases from V and 5 bases from J, with 16 bases between. This CDR3 comprises 14 residues. Germline CDR1 is ENHRY and CDR2 is SYGVKD. The CDR3 nucleotides read TGTGCCATCAGCGTCGGGCGGGGGGGGACTGAAGCTTTCTTT. It encodes CAISVGRGGTEAFF.